This T cell receptor (beta chain) comes out of a study of CD8 T cells in Susac syndrome. This CDR3 is 16 amino acids long. The germline V and J ends were trimmed by 2 bases and 3 bases, with 14 bases remaining between them. With random hexamers, roughly 0.5 to 1 ug RNA was reverse transcribed. TCRdb ran MiXCR on the immunoSEQ multiplex PCR reads and lists one entry per CDR3 protein. The sample lists more than 200,000 distinct CDR3 sequences; about 94% were seen once. The source material was CD4+ T cells from PBMCs. This sequence joins TRBV12-3 or TRBV12-4 and TRBJ1-5; D is uncertain. This clonotype originated in a human donor with multiple sclerosis. The DNA of the CDR3 is TGTGCCAGCAGTTTAAAAATCTCGGCGGACAATCAGCCCCAGCATTTT. It is translated as CASSLKISADNQPQHF.